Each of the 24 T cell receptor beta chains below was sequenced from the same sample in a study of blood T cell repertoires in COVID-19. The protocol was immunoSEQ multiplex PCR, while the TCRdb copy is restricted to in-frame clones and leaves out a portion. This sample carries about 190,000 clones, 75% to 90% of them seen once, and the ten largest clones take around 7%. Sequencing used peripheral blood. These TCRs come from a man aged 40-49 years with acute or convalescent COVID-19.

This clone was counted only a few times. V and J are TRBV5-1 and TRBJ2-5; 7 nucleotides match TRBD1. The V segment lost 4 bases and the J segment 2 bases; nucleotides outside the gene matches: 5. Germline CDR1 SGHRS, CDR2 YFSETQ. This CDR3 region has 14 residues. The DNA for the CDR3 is TGCGCCAGCAGCCCTAGGACAGGTCAAGAGACCCAGTACTTC. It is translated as CASSPRTGQETQYF.

The CDR3 reads CASSLEGDRFSTDTQYF. DNA for the CDR3: TGTGCCAGCAGCTTAGAGGGGGACAGGTTTAGCACAGATACGCAGTATTTT. The gene calls are TRBV7-2 and TRBJ2-3; 8 nucleotides line up with TRBD1. This CDR3 comprises 17 residues. CDR1 is SGHTA, CDR2 FQGNSA, per germline. V was pared by 1 base and J by 0 bases, with 6 bases of the junction left unmatched.

CDR3 DNA: TGTGCCAGCTCGTTGGACGGTCCGGGACAGGGCATAAACGAGCAGTACTTC. Translating gives CASSLDGPGQGINEQYF. J is TRBJ2-7 and V is TRBV18; 9 bases match TRBD1. V shed 6 bases, J shed 5 bases, and the junction held 17 bases outside the gene matches. The germline CDR1 and CDR2 sequences are KGHSH and LQKENI. This CDR3 contains 17 residues.

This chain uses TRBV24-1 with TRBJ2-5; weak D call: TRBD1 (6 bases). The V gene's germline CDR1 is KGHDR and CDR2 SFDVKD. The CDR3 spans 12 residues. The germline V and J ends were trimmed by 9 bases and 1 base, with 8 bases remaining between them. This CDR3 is CATVDSQETQYF. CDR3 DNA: TGTGCCACCGTGGACAGCCAAGAGACCCAGTACTTC.

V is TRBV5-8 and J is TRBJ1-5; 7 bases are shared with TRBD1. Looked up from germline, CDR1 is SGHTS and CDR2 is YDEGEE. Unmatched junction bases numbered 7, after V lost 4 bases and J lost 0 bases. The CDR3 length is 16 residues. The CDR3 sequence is CASSGVGGISNQPQHF. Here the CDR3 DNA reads TGTGCCAGCAGCGGTGTAGGGGGCATTAGCAATCAGCCCCAGCATTTT.

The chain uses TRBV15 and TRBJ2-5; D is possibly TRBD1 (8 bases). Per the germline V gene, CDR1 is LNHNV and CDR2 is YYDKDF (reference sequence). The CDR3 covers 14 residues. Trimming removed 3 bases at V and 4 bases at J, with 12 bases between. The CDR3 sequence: CATSSHRGGETQYF. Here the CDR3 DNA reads TGTGCCACCAGCAGCCACAGGGGGGGAGAGACCCAGTACTTC.

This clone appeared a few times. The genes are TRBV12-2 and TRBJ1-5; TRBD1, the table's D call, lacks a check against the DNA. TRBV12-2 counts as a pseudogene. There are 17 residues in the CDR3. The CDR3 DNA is TGTGCAAGTCGCTTAGGCCCAGGACAGCCTCTCCGCCAGCCCCAGCATTTT. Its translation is CASRLGPGQPLRQPQHF.

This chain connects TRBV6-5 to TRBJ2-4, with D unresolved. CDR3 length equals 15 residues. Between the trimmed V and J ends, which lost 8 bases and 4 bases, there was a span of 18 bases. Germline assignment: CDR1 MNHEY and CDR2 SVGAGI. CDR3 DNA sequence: TGTGCCAGCCGGCCGGGTTTTCCCCAAAAAAACATTCAGTACTTC. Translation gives CASRPGFPQKNIQYF.

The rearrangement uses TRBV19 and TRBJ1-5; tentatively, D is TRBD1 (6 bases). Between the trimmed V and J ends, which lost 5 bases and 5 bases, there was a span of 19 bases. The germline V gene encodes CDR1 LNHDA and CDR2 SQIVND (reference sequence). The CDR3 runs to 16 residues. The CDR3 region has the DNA TGTGCCAGTAGTCCACAGGCCGGGCAGGGGCATCAGCCCCAGCATTTT. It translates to CASSPQAGQGHQPQHF.

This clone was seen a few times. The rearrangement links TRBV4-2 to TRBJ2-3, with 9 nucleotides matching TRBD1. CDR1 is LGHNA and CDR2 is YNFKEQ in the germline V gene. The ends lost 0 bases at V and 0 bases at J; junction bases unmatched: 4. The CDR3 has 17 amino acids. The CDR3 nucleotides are TGTGCCAGCAGCCAAGATACTGACAGGGGGAGCACAGATACGCAGTATTTT. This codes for CASSQDTDRGSTDTQYF.

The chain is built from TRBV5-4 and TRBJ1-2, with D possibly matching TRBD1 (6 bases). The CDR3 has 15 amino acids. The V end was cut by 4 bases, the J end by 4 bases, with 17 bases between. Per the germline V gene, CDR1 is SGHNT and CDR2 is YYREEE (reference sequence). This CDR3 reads CASSVDSQVVYGYTF. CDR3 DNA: TGTGCCAGCAGCGTGGACAGCCAGGTCGTCTATGGCTACACCTTC.

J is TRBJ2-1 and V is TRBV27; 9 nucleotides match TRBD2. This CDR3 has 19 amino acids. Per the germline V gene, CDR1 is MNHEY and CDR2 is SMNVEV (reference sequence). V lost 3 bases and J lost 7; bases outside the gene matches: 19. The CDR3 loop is CASSFLGLGGGAAVNEQFF. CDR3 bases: TGTGCCAGCAGTTTCTTAGGTTTAGGCGGGGGGGCCGCGGTGAATGAGCAGTTCTTC.

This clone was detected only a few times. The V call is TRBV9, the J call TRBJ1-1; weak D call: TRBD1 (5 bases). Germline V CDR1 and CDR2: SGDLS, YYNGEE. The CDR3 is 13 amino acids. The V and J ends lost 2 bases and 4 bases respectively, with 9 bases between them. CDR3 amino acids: CASSVNQGTEAFF. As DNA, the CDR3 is TGTGCCAGCAGCGTCAATCAGGGCACTGAAGCTTTCTTT.

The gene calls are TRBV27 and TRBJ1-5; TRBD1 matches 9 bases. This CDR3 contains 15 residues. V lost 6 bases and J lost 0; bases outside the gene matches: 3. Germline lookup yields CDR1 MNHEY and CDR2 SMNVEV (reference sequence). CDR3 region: CASRKQGASNQPQHF. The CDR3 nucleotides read TGTGCCAGCAGGAAACAGGGGGCTAGCAATCAGCCCCAGCATTTT.

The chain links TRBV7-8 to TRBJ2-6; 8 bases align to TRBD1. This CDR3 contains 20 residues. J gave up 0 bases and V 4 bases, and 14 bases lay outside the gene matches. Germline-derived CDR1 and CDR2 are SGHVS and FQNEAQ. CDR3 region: CASSSTPRTGSFSGANVLTF. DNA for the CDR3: TGTGCCAGCAGCTCTACTCCTAGGACAGGGTCATTCTCTGGGGCCAACGTCCTGACTTTC. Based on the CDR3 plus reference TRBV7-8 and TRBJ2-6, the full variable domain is GAGVSQSPRYKVAKRGQDVALRCDPISGHVSLFWYQQALGQGPEFLTYFQNEAQLDKSGLPSDRFFAERPEGSVSTLKIQRTQQEDSAVYLCASSSTPRTGSFSGANVLTFGAGSRLTVL.

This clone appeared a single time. The CDR3: CASSPPRAGVNNEQFF. CDR3 DNA sequence: TGTGCCAGCAGCCCCCCTAGAGCGGGGGTAAACAATGAGCAGTTCTTC. V usage is TRBV3-1 (or the pseudogene TRBV3-2) and J usage is TRBJ2-1; 8 bases line up with TRBD2. Germline V gene lookup returns CDR1 LGHDT and CDR2 YNNKEL (reference sequence). J was trimmed by 5 bases and V by 4 bases; bases with no gene match: 10. This CDR3 spans 16 amino acids.

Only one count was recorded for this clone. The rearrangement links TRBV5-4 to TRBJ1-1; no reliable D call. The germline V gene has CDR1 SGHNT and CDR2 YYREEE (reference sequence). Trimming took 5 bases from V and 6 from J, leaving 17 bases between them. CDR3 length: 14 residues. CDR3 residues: CASSRNGVGAEAFF. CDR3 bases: TGTGCCAGCAGTAGAAACGGGGTCGGGGCTGAAGCTTTCTTT.

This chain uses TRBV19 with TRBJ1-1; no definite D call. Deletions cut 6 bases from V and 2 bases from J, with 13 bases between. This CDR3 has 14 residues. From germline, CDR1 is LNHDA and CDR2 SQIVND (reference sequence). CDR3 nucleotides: TGTGCCAGTAGCCACGACGGAGTAAACACTGAAGCTTTCTTT. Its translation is CASSHDGVNTEAFF.

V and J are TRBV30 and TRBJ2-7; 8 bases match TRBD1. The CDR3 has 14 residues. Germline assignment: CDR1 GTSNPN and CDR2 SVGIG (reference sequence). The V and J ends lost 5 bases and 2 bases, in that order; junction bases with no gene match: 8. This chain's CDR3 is CAWVRDRPTYEQYF. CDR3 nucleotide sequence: TGTGCCTGGGTCCGGGACAGGCCAACCTACGAGCAGTACTTC. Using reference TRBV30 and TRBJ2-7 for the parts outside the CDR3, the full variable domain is SQTIHQWPATLVQPVGSPLSLECTVEGTSNPNLYWYRQAAGRGLQLLFYSVGIGQISSEVPQNLSASRPQDRQFILSSKKLLLSDSGFYLCAWVRDRPTYEQYFGPGTRLTVT.

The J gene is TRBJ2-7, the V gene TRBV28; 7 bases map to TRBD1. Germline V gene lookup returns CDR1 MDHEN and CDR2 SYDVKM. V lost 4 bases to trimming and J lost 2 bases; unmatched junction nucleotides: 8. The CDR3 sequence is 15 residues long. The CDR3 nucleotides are TGTGCCAGCAGTTCCCTGGGAACAGGGGCCTACGAGCAGTACTTC. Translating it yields CASSSLGTGAYEQYF.

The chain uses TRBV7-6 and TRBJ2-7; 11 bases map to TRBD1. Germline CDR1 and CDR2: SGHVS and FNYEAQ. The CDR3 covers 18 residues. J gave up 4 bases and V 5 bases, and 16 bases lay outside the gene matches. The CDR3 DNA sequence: TGTGCCAGCAGCATGGGACAGGGGGTGGTCGGGCCCATGTACGAGCAGTACTTC. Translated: CASSMGQGVVGPMYEQYF.

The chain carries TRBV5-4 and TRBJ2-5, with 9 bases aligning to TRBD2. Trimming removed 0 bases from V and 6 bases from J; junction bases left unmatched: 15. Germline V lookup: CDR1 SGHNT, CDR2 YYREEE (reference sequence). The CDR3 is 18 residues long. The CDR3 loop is CASSLADRGGAVLQTQYF. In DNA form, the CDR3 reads TGTGCCAGCAGCTTGGCCGATCGCGGGGGGGCCGTCTTGCAGACCCAGTACTTC.

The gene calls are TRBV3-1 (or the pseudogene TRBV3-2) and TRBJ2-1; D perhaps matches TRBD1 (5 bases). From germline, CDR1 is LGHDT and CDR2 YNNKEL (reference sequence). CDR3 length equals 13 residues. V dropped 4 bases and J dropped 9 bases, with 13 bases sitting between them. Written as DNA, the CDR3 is TGTGCCAGCAGCCCCCACTCTAGGGGTGAGCAGTTCTTC. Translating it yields CASSPHSRGEQFF.

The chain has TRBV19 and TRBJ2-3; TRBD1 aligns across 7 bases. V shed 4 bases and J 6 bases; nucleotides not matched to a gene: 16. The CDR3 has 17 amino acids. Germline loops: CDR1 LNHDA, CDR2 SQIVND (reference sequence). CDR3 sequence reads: CASSKYGRQGGIDTQYF. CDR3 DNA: TGTGCCAGTAGTAAGTATGGAAGACAGGGCGGTATCGATACGCAGTATTTT.